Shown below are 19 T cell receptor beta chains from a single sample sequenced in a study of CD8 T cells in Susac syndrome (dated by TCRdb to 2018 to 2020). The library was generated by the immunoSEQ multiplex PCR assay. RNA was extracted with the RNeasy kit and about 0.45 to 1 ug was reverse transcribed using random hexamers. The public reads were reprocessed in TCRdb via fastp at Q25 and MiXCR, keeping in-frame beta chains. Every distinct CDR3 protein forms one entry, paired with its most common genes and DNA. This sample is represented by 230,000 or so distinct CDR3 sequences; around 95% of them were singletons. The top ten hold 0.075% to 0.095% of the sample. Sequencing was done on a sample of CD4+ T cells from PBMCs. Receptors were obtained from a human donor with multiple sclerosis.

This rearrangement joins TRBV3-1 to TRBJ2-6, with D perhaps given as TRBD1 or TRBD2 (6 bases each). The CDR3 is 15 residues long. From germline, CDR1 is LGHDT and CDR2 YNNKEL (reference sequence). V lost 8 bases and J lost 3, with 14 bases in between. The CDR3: CASRPRGLGANVLTF. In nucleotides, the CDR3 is TGTGCCAGCCGACCTCGGGGGCTTGGGGCCAACGTCCTGACTTTC.

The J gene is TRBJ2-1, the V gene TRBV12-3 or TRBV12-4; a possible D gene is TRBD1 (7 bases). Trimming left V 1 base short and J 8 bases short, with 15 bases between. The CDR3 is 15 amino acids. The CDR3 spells CASSLEQGRRDEQFF. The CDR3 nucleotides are TGTGCCAGCAGTTTAGAACAGGGGAGGCGCGATGAGCAGTTCTTC.

The CDR3 DNA reads as TGCAGCGTTGGACGGAGGTATCGGGACAGGGAGGACGAGCAGTACTTC. Its protein is CSVGRRYRDREDEQYF. The chain carries TRBV29-1 and TRBJ2-7, with 9 bases aligning to TRBD1. After removal of 4 bases from V and 5 bases from J, the junction contained 15 bases not matched to a gene. The CDR3 extends over 16 amino acids. Germline CDR1 is SQVTM and CDR2 is ANQGSEA.

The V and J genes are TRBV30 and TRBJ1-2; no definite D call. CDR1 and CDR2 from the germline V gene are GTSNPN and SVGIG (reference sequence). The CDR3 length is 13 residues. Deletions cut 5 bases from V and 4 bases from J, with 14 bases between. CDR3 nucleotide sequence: TGTGCCTGGGGAAACCCCAACGGCTATGGCTACACCTTC. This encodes CAWGNPNGYGYTF.

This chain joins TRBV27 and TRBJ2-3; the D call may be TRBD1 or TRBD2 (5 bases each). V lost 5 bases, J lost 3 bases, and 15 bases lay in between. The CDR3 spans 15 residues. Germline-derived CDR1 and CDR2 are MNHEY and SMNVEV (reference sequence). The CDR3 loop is CASSTGLVRTDTQYF. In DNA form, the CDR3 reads TGTGCCAGCAGTACGGGGCTGGTTAGGACAGATACGCAGTATTTT.

CDR3 protein: CASNEGYNEQFF. CDR3 DNA: TGTGCCAGCAATGAGGGGTACAATGAGCAGTTCTTC. The chain has TRBV6-2 or TRBV6-3 and TRBJ2-1; either TRBD1 or TRBD2 may supply D (5 bases each). V was cut by 7 bases and J by 4 bases, with 8 bases left in between. There are 12 residues in the CDR3. Per the germline V gene, CDR1 is MNHEY and CDR2 is SVGEGT.

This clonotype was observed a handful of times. The CDR3 here is CASSYSTGELFF. The DNA for the CDR3 is TGTGCCAGCAGTTATAGCACCGGGGAGCTGTTTTTT. The chain links TRBV2 to TRBJ2-2; D unclear. Trimming removed 5 bases at V and 4 bases at J, with 5 bases between. This CDR3 contains 12 residues. Germline assignment: CDR1 SNHLY and CDR2 FYNNEI.

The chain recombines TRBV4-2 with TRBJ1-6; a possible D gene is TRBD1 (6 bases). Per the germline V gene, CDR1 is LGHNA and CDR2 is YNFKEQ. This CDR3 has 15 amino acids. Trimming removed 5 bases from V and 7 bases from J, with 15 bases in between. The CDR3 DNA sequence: TGTGCCAGCAGCTACCGGGACATATCGAATTCACCCCTCCACTTT. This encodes CASSYRDISNSPLHF.

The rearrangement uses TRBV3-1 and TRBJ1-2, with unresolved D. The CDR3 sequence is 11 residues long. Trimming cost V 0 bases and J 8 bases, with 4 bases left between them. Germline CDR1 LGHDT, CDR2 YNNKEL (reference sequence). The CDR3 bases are TGTGCCAGCAGCCAAGATAAGGGCTACACCTTC. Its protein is CASSQDKGYTF.

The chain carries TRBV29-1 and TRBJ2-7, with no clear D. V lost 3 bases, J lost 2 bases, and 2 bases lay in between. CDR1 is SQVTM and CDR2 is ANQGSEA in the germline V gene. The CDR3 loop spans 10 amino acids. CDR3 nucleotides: TGCAGCGTTGACCCCTACGAGCAGTACTTC. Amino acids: CSVDPYEQYF.

CDR3 DNA: TGCAGTGCTAGAGGGGACAGACCACAAGAGACCCAGTACTTC. Translated: CSARGDRPQETQYF. The chain couples TRBV20-1 to TRBJ2-5; 7 bases map to TRBD1. Germline values: CDR1 DFQATT, CDR2 SNEGSKA (reference sequence). The J segment lost 2 bases and the V segment lost 1 base, leaving 4 bases of the junction unmatched. The CDR3 runs to 14 residues.

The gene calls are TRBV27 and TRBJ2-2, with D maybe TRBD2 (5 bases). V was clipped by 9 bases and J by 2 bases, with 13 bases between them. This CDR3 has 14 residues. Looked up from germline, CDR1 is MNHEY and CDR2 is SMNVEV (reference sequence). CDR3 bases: TGTGCCAGTCTTCAACTAGGAAACACCGGGGAGCTGTTTTTT. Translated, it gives CASLQLGNTGELFF.

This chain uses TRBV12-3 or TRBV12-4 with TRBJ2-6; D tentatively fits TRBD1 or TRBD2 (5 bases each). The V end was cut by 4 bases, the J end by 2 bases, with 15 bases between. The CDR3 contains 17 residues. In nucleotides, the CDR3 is TGTGCCAGCAGTTCGGGTCTTGGGACGCCTGGGGCCAACGTCCTGACTTTC. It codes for CASSSGLGTPGANVLTF.

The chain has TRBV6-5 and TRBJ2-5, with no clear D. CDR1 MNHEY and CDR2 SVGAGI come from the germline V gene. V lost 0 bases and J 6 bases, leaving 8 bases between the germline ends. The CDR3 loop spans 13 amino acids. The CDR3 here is CASSYSIGKTQYF. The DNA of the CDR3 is TGTGCCAGCAGTTACTCGATTGGAAAGACCCAGTACTTC.

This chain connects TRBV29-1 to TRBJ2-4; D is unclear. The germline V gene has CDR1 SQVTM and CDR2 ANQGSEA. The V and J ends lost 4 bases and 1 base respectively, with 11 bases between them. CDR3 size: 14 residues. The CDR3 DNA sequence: TGCAGCGTTGCAGCCTCTTTGGCCAAAAACATTCAGTACTTC. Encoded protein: CSVAASLAKNIQYF.

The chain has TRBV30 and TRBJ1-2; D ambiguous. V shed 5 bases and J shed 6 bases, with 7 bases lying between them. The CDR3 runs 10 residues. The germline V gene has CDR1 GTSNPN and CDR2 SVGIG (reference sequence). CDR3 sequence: CAWRLHGYTF. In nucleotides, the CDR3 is TGTGCCTGGCGACTCCATGGCTACACCTTC.

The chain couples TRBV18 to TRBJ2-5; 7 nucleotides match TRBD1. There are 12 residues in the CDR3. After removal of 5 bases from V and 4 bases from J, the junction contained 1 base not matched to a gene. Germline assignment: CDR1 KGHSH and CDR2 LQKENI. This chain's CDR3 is CASSGDRETQYF. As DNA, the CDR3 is TGTGCCAGCTCAGGGGACAGAGAGACCCAGTACTTC. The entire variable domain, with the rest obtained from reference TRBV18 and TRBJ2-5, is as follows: NAGVMQNPRHLVRRRGQEARLRCSPMKGHSHVYWYRQLPEEGLKFMVYLQKENIIDESGMPKERFSAEFPKEGPSILRIQQVVRGDSAAYFCASSGDRETQYFGPGTRLLVL.

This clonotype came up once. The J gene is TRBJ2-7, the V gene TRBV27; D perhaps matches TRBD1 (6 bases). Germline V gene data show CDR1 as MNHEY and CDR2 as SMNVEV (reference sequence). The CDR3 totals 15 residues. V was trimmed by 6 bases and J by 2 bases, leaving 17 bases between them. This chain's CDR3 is CASRNNPDSAYEQYF. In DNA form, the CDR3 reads TGTGCCAGCAGGAATAACCCGGACAGCGCCTACGAGCAGTACTTC.

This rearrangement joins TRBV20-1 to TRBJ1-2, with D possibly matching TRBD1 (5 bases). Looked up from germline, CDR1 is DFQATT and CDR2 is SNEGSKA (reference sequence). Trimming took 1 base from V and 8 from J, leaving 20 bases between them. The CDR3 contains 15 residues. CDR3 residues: CSARGGTDPVRGYTF. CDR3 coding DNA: TGCAGTGCTAGAGGAGGGACGGATCCTGTCAGAGGCTACACCTTC.